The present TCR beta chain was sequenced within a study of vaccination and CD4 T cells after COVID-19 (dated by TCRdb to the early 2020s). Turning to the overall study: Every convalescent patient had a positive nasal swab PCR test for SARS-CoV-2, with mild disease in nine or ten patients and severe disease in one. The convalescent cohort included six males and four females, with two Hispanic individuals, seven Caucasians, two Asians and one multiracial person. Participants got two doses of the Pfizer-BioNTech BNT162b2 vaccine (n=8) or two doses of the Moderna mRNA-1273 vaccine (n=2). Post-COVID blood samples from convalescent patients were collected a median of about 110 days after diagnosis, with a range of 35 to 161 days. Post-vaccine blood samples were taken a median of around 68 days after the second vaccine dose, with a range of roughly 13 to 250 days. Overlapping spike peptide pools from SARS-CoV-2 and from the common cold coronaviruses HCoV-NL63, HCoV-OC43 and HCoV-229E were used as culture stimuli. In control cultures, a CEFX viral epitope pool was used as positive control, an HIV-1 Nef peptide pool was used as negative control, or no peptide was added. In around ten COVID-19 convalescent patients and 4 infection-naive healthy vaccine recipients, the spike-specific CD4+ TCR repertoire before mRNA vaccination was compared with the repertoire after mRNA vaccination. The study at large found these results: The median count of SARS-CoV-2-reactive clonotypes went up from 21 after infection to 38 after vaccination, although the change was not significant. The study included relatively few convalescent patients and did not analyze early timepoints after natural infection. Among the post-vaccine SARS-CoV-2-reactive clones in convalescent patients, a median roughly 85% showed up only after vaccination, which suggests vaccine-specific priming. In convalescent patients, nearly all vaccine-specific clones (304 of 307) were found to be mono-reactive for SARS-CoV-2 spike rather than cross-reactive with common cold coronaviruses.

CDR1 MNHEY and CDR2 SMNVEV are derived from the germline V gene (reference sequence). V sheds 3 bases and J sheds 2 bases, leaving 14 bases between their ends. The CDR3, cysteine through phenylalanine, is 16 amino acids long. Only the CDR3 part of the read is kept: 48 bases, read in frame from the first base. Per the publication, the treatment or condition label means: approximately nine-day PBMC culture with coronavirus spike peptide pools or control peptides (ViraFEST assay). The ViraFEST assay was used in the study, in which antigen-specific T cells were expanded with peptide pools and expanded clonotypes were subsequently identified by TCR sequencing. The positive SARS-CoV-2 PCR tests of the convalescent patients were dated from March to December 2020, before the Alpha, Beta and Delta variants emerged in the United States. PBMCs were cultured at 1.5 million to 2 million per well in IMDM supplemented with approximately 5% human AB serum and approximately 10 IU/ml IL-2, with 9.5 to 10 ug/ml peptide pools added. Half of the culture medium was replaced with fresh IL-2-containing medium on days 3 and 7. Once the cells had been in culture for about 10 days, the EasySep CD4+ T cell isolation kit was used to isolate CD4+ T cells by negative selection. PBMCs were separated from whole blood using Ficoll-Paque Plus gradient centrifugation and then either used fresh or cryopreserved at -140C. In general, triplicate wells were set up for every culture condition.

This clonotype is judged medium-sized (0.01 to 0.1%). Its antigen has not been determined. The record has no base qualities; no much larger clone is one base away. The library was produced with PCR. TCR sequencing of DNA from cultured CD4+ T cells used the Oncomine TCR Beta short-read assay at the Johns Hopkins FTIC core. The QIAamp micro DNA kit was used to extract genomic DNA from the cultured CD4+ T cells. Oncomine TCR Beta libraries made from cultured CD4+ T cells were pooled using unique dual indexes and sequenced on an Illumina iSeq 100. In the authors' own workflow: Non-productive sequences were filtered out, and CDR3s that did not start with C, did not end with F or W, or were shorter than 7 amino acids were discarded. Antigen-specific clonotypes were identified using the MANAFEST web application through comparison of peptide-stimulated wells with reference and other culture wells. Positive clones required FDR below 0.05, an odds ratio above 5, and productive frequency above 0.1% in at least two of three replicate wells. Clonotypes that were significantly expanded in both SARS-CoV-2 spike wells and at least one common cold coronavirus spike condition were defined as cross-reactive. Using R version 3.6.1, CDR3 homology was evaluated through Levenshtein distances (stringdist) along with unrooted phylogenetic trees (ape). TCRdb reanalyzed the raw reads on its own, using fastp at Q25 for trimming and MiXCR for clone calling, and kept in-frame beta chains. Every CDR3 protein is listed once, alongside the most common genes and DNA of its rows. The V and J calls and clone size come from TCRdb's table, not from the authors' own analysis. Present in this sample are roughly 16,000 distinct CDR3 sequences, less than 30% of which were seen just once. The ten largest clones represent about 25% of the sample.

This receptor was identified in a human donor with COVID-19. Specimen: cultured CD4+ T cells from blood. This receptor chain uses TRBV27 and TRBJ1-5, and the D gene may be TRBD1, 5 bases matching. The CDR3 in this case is CASSFYSRAGNQPQHF. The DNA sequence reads TGTGCCAGCAGTTTTTATTCCAGGGCCGGCAATCAGCCCCAGCATTTT.